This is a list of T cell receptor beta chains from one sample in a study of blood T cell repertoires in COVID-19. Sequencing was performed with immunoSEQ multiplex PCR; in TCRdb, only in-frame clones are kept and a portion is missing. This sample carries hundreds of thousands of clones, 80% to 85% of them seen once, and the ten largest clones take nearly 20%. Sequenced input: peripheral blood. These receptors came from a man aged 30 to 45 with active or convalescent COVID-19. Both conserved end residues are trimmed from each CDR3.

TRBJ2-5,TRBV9,ASSVDTGRGETQY
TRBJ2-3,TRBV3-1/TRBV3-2,ASSQAGSGSGGAGTDTQY
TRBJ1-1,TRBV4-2,ASSQDPLTSQGTEAF
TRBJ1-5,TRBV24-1,ATSDDRGPGQPQH
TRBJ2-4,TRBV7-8,ASSPFGENIQY
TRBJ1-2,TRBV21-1,ASSNRSWGVANYGYT
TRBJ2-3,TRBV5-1,ASSPDRAQDTQY
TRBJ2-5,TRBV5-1,ASSLAPGTTLGTQY
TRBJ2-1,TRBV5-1,ASTIGQGGNEQF
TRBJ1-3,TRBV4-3,ASSQDLGHFSGNTIY